This T cell receptor beta chain was sequenced for a study of blood T cell repertoires in COVID-19. Study context: Researchers got acute and convalescent COVID-19 samples from the United States, Italy and Spain. T cells, B-cell-depleted T cells, or PBMCs supplied cDNA or gDNA.

As processed by the authors: Reference gene primers were amplified, and this amplification served to estimate nucleated cell counts. Sequencing was performed with immunoSEQ multiplex PCR; in TCRdb, only in-frame clones are kept and a portion is missing. D and trimming come from the DNA, and the V and J calls and clone size come from that table. The sample contains over 25,000 clones, 84% of which appear only once. Germline V lookup: CDR1 SQVTM, CDR2 ANQGSEA. Trimming cost V 5 bases and J 4 bases, with 11 bases left between them. This CDR3 region has 12 residues. The receptor was derived from a human donor in a cohort sampled during active COVID-19. V is TRBV29-1 and J is TRBJ2-5; D not resolved. The sample taken for sequencing was peripheral blood. The CDR3 bases are TGCAGCGTTTTCACCCCGGGAGAGACCCAGTACTTC. Encoded protein: CSVFTPGETQYF. Supplemented by reference TRBV29-1 and TRBJ2-5, the full variable domain reads SAVISQKPSRDICQRGTSLTIQCQVDSQVTMMFWYRQQPGQSLTLIATANQGSEATYESGFVIDKFPISRPNLTFSTLTVSNMSPEDSSIYLCSVFTPGETQYFGPGTRLLVL.